The T cell receptor beta chain described here comes from a study of long-term antiretroviral therapy in people with HIV. General observations from the study: CDR3 length ranges were narrower in HIV repertoires than in controls. ART-treated samples gained diversity yet remained below transplant donor controls. All time points showed a repertoire dominated by clones expanded before ART.

This clone was observed a single time. As yet, its antigen is unknown. Run at survey level, the immunoSEQ assay was version v3.0. Repertoires were generated with immunoSEQ multiplex PCR, while TCRdb's copy carries only in-frame clones and drops some. The profile shows some 21,000 clones, 60% to 80% of them singletons. From germline, CDR1 is SGHNT and CDR2 YENEEA. The V gene lost 5 bases and the J gene lost 7 bases, with 11 bases spanning the gap. The length of the CDR3 is 12 residues. The content of samples before DNA extraction was about 0.85-11 million cryopreserved PBMC. This sequence joins TRBV11-3 and TRBJ1-1; D uncertain. The sequencing used unsorted PBMCs, collected less than 1.8 years before starting antiretroviral therapy. This TCR was sampled from a woman between 40 and 50 years old with HIV. The CDR3 DNA reads as TGTGCCAGCAGCCCCAGGACGCATGAAGCTTTCTTT. It translates to CASSPRTHEAFF.